Listed here is a single TCR beta chain. Its matching antigen is unknown. These data come from a study of graft-versus-host responses after intestinal transplantation. Notes on the study in general: Analysis identified GvH clones in recipient marrow, with some appearing first in ileum or blood.

Clones were read by immunoSEQ multiplex PCR, and TCRdb kept only the in-frame ones, dropping some. The sample has 80,000 to 95,000 clones, about 93% seen once. The CDR3 contains 17 residues. Germline V CDR1 and CDR2: SGDLS, YYNGEE. J lost 2 bases, V lost 3 bases, and 6 bases had no gene match. The V call is TRBV9, the J call TRBJ2-3, with 13 bases aligning to TRBD2. The starting material was unstimulated CD8+ T cells sorted from spleen or lymph node cells, obtained before intestinal transplant. The TCR was taken from a human donor who received an intestinal transplant. The CDR3 sequence is CASSGGLAGEHTDTQYF. Written as DNA, the CDR3 is TGTGCCAGCAGCGGTGGACTAGCGGGGGAACACACAGATACGCAGTATTTT.